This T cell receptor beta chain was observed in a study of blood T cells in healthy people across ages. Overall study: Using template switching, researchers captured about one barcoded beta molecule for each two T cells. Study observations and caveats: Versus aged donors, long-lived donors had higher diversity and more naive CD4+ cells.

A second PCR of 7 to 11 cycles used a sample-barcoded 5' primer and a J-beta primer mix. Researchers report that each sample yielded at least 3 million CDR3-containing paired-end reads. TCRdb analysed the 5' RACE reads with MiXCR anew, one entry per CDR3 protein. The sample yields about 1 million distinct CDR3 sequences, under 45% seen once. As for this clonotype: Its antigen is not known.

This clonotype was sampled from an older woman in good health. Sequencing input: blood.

This CDR3 reads CASSGDTGIPLNTEAFF. CDR3 DNA sequence: TGTGCCAGCAGTGGGGATACAGGGATCCCATTGAACACTGAAGCTTTCTTT. V and J are TRBV2 and TRBJ1-1; D may be TRBD1 (6 bases). Germline CDR1 is SNHLY and CDR2 is FYNNEI. The ends were cut back, 4 bases at V and 0 bases at J, with 18 bases in the middle. This CDR3 region has 17 residues.